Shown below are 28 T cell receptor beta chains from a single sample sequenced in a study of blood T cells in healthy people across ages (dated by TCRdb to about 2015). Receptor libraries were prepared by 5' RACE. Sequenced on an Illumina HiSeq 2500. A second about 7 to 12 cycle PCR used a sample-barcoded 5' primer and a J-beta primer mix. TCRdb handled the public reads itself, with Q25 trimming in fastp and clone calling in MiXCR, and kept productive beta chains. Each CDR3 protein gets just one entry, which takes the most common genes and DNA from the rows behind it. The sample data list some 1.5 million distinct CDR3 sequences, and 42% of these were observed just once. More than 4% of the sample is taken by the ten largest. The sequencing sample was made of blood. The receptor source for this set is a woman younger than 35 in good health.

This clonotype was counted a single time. The CDR3 spells CASSRALQETQFF. The CDR3 DNA sequence: TGTGCCAGTAGTAGAGCGCTTCAAGAGACCCAGTTCTTC. This chain links TRBV19 with TRBJ2-5; no clear D. The last part of the DNA fits TRBJ2-1 better; the J call may be wrong. CDR1 and CDR2 from the germline V gene are LNHDA and SQIVND (reference sequence). The CDR3 has 13 residues.

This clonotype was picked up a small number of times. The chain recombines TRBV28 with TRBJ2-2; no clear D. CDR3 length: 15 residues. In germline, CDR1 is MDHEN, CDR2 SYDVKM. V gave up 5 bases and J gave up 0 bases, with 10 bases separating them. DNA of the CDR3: TGTGCCAGCAGTCGAGACCGAGCGAACACCGGGGAGCTGTTTTTT. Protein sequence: CASSRDRANTGELFF.

DNA for the CDR3: TGTGCCAGCAGCCCCCGTTTCCGAGCGGGGAGAGATACGCAGTATTTT. It codes for CASSPRFRAGRDTQYF. The genes are TRBV3-1 and TRBJ2-3, with 7 bases aligning to TRBD2. The CDR3 spans 16 residues. J was trimmed by 5 bases and V by 4 bases; bases with no gene match: 12. Germline assignment: CDR1 LGHDT and CDR2 YNNKEL (reference sequence).

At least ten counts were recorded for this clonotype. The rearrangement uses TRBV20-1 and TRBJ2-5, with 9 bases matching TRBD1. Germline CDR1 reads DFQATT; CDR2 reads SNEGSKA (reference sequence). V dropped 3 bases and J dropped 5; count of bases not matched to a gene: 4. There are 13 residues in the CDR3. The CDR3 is CSARDRGRETQYF. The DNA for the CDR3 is TGCAGTGCTAGGGACAGGGGTCGGGAGACCCAGTACTTC.

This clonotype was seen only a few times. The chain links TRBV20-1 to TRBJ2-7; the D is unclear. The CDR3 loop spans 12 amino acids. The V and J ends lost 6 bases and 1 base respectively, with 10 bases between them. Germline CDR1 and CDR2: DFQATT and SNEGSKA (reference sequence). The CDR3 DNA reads TGCAGTGCCGCCGAGGCGTCCTACGAGCAGTACTTC. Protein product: CSAAEASYEQYF.

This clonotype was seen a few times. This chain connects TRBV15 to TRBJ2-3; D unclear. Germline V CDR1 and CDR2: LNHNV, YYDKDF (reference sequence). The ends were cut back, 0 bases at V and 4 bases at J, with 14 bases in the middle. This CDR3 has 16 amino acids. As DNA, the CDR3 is TGTGCCACCAGCAGAGATTGGGGAATCGACGCAGATACGCAGTATTTT. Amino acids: CATSRDWGIDADTQYF. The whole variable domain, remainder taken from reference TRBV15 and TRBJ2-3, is DAMVIQNPRYQVTQFGKPVTLSCSQTLNHNVMYWYQQKSSQAPKLLFHYYDKDFNNEADTPDNFQSRRPNTSFCFLDIRSPGLGDTAMYLCATSRDWGIDADTQYFGPGTRLTVL.

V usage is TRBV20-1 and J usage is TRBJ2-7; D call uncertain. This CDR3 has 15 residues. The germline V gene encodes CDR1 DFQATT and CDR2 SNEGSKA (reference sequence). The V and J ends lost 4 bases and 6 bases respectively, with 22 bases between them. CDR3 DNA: TGCAGTGCTAACCGCTTACCGGGCCTCCGGTCCGAGCAGTACTTC. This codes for CSANRLPGLRSEQYF.

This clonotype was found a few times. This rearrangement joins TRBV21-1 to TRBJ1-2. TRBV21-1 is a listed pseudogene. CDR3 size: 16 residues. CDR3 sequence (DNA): TGTGCCAGCAGCAAAGGCGCGCTCGGCCCTAACTATGGCTACACCTTC. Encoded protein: CASSKGALGPNYGYTF.

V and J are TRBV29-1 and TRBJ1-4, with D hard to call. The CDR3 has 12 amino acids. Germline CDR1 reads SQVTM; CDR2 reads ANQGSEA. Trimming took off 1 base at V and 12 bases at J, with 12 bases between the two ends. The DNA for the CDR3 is TGCAGCGTTGAAGGGACCGGCCGGGAACTGTTTTTT. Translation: CSVEGTGRELFF.

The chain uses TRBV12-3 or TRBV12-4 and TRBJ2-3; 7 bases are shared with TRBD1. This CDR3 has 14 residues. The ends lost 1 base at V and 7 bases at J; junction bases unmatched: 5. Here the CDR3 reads CASSLETGKYTQYF. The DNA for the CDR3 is TGTGCCAGCAGTTTAGAGACAGGGAAGTATACGCAGTATTTT.

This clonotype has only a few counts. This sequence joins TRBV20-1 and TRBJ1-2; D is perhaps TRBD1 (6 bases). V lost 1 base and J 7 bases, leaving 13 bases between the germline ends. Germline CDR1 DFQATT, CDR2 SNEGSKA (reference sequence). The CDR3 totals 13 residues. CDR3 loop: CSARGTDNLGYTF. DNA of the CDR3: TGCAGTGCTAGAGGGACAGACAACCTTGGCTACACCTTC.

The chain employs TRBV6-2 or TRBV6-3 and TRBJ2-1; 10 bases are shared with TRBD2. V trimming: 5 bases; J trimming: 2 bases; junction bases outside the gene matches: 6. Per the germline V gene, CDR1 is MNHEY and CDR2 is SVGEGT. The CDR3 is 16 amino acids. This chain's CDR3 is CASSNPLAGPYNEQFF. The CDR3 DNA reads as TGTGCCAGCAGTAATCCACTAGCGGGACCCTACAATGAGCAGTTCTTC.

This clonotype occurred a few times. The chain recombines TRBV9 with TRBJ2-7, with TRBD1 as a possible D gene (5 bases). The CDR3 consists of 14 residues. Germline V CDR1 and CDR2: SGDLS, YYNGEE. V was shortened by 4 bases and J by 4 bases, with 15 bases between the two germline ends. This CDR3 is CASSLGQRAYEQYF. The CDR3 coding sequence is TGTGCCAGCAGCCTCGGACAAAGGGCGTACGAGCAGTACTTC.

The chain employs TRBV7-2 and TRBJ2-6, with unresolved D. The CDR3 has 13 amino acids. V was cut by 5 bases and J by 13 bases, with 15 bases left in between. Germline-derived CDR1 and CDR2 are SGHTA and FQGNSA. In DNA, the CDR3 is TGTGCCAGCAGCGGGGATGACTTTAAGGTCCTGACTTTC. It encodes CASSGDDFKVLTF.

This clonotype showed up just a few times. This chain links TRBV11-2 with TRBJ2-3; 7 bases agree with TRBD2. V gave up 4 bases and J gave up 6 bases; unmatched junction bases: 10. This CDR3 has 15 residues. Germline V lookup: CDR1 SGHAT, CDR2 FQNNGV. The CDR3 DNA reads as TGTGCCAGCAGCTCCAGAGGAGCGGGGTTGGATACGCAGTATTTT. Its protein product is CASSSRGAGLDTQYF. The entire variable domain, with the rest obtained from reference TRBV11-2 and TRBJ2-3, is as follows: EAGVAQSPRYKIIEKRQSVAFWCNPISGHATLYWYQQILGQGPKLLIQFQNNGVVDDSQLPKDRFSAERLKGVDSTLKIQPAKLEDSAVYLCASSSRGAGLDTQYFGPGTRLTVL.

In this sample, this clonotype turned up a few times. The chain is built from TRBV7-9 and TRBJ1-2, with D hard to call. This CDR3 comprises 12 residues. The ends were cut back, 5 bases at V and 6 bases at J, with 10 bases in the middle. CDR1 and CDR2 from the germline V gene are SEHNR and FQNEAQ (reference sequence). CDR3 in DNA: TGTGCCAGCAGCCTGGACTACCATGGCTACACCTTC. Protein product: CASSLDYHGYTF. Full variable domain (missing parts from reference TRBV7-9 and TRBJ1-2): DTGVSQNPRHKITKRGQNVTFRCDPISEHNRLYWYRQTLGQGPEFLTYFQNEAQLEKSRLLSDRFSAERPKGSFSTLEIQRTEQGDSAMYLCASSLDYHGYTFGSGTRLTVV.

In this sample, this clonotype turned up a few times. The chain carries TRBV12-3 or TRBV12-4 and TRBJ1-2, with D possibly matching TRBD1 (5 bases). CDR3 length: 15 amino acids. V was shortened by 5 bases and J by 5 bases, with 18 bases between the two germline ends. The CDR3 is CASSRKEGQRYGYTF. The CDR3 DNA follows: TGTGCCAGCAGTCGGAAAGAGGGGCAAAGATATGGCTACACCTTC.

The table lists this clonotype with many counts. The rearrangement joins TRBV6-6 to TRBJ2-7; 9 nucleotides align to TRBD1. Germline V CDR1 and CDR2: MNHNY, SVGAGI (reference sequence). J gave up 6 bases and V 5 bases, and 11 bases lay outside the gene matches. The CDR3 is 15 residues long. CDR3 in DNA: TGTGCCAGCAGTACCGCCGGGACAGGGCTATCCGAGCAGTACTTC. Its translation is CASSTAGTGLSEQYF.

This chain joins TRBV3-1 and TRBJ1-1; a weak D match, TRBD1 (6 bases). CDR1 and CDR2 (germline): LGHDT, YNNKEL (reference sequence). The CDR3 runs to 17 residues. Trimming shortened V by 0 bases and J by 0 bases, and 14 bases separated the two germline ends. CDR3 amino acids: CASSQDLAGHLNTEAFF. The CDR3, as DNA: TGTGCCAGCAGCCAAGATCTAGCGGGACACTTGAACACTGAAGCTTTCTTT.

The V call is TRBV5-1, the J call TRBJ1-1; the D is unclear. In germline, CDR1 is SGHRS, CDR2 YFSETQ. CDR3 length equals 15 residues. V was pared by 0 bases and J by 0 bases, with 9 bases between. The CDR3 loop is CASSLAVPMNTEAFF. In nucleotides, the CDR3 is TGCGCCAGCAGCTTGGCCGTTCCTATGAACACTGAAGCTTTCTTT.

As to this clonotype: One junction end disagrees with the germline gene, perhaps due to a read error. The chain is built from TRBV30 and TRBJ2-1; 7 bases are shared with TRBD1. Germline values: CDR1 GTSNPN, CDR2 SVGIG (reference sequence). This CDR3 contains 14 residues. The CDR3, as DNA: TGTGCCCGGAGTGGGATGACAGGGCGGAATGAGCAGTTCTTC. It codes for CARSGMTGRNEQFF.

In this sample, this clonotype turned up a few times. CDR3 sequence: CASSVWPEDEAFF. CDR3 DNA sequence: TGTGCCAGCAGTGTTTGGCCGGAGGATGAAGCTTTCTTT. V is TRBV25-1 and J is TRBJ1-1; no firm D call. The CDR3 sequence is 13 residues long. V was clipped by 4 bases and J by 7 bases, with 13 bases between them. Per germline, CDR1 MGHDK and CDR2 SYGVNS.

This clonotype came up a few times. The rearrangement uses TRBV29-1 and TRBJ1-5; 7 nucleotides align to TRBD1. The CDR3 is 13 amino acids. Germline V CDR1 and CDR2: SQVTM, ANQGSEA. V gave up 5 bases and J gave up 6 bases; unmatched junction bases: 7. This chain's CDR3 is CSVSGQQGQPQHF. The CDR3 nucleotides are TGCAGCGTTTCGGGACAGCAGGGTCAGCCCCAGCATTTT.

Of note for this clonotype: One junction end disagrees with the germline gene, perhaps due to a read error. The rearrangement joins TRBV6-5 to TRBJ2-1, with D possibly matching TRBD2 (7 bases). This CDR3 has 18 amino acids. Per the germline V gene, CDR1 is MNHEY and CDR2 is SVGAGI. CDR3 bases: TGTGCCAGCAGTTACGGCGCGGGGGCCTCCTCTGCCTACAATGAGCGGTTCTTC. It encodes CASSYGAGASSAYNERFF.

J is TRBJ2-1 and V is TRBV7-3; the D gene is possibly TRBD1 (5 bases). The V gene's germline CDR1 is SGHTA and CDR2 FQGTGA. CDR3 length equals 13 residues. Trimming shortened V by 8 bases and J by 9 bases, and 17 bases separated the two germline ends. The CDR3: CASGPDGRGEQFF. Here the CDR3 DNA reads TGTGCCAGCGGCCCCGACGGAAGGGGTGAGCAGTTCTTC.

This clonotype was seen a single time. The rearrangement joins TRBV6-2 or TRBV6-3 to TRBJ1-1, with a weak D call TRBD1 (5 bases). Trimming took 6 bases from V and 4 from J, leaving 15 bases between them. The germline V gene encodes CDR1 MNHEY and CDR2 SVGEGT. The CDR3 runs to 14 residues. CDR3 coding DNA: TGTGCCAGCAGACCCCCACAGGTCACCACTGAAGCTTTCTTT. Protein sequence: CASRPPQVTTEAFF.

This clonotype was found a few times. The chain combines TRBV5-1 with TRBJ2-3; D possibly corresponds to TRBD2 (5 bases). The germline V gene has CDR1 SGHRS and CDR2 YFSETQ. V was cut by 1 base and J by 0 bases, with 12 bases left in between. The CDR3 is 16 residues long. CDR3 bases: TGCGCCAGCAGCTTGTCCCCTAGCACTAGCACAGATACGCAGTATTTT. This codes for CASSLSPSTSTDTQYF.

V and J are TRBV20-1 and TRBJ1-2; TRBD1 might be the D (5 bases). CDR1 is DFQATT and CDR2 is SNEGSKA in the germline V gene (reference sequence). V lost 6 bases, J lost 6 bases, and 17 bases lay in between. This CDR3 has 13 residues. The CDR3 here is CSAPGGLSNGYTF. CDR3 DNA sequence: TGCAGTGCCCCCGGGGGTTTATCCAATGGCTACACCTTC.